The 24 T cell receptor beta chains reported below all come from one sample, sequenced in a study of OX40 agonist ivuxolimab in advanced cancers. The data were produced by immunoSEQ multiplex PCR, yet TCRdb's version contains in-frame clones alone and is incomplete. Found here are about 90,000 clones, roughly 90% of them singletons; the top ten hold 0.3% to 0.4%. The sequenced sample was CD4+ or CD8+ T cells sorted from blood, obtained in a trial of the OX40 agonist ivuxolimab. These receptors came from an adult with an advanced solid tumor such as melanoma, head and neck, liver or kidney cancer.

This chain joins TRBV9 and TRBJ2-6, with D unclear. Germline values: CDR1 SGDLS, CDR2 YYNGEE. V was shortened by 4 bases and J by 0 bases, with 2 bases between the two germline ends. The CDR3 sequence is 13 residues long. CDR3 DNA: TGTGCCAGCAGCTACTCTGGGGCCAACGTCCTGACTTTC. Its translation is CASSYSGANVLTF.

The J gene is TRBJ1-2, the V gene TRBV28; possible D gene TRBD1, 6 bases. This CDR3 comprises 13 residues. Looked up from germline, CDR1 is MDHEN and CDR2 is SYDVKM. Trimming cost V 5 bases and J 6 bases, with 13 bases left between them. The CDR3 loop is CASSPTGIHGYTF. DNA of the CDR3: TGTGCCAGCAGTCCAACAGGGATCCATGGCTACACCTTC.

The chain employs TRBV7-9 and TRBJ1-1; 7 positions match TRBD1. The CDR3 length is 16 residues. Trimming at V came to 5 bases and at J to 2 bases, leaving 11 bases not matched to a gene. Germline loops: CDR1 SEHNR, CDR2 FQNEAQ (reference sequence). CDR3 residues: CASSTIGDRLNTEAFF. The CDR3 DNA is TGTGCCAGCAGCACCATCGGGGACAGACTAAACACTGAAGCTTTCTTT.

The rearrangement uses TRBV5-1 and TRBJ2-3; tentative D call: TRBD1 (6 bases). Looked up from germline, CDR1 is SGHRS and CDR2 is YFSETQ. The length of the CDR3 is 14 residues. Trimming pared 5 bases from V and 3 bases from J, leaving 13 bases between. As DNA, the CDR3 is TGCGCCAGCAGACCCGGACAGCCGACAGATACGCAGTATTTT. Translation: CASRPGQPTDTQYF.

The V call is TRBV18, the J call TRBJ2-5; no clear D gene. Trimming removed 6 bases at V and 7 bases at J, with 18 bases between. The V gene's germline CDR1 is KGHSH and CDR2 LQKENI. The CDR3 is 14 residues long. Here the CDR3 DNA reads TGTGCCAGCTCCTTCGACTCGGTACGAGGGACCCAGTACTTC. This gives the protein CASSFDSVRGTQYF.

This chain links TRBV7-3 with TRBJ1-1, with D unresolved. Looked up from germline, CDR1 is SGHTA and CDR2 is FQGTGA. Trimming stripped 5 bases from V and 3 bases from J, with 10 bases between. The CDR3 sequence is 13 residues long. CDR3: CASSQQQDTEAFF. In nucleotides, the CDR3 is TGTGCCAGCAGCCAACAGCAGGACACTGAAGCTTTCTTT.

In its sample, this clone was seen once. The chain uses TRBV5-1 and TRBJ2-7, with TRBD1 matching over 12 bases. Germline-derived CDR1 and CDR2 are SGHRS and YFSETQ. The trim removed 0 bases at V and 5 bases at J, leaving 6 bases unmatched. The CDR3 runs 16 residues. CDR3 coding DNA: TGCGCCAGCAGCTTGGAGACCGGGACAGGGGGCAACGAGCAGTACTTC. This translates into CASSLETGTGGNEQYF.

In its sample, this clone was seen once. The chain employs TRBV11-1 and TRBJ2-4; D gene ambiguous. CDR1 and CDR2 from the germline V gene are SGHAT and FQDESV (reference sequence). V was pared by 2 bases and J by 1 base, with 6 bases between. This CDR3 has 14 amino acids. The DNA for the CDR3 is TGTGCCAGCAGCTTAAGCAGGGCCAAAAACATTCAGTACTTC. This translates into CASSLSRAKNIQYF.

This chain connects TRBV10-3 to TRBJ2-1; 9 bases match TRBD2. CDR1 and CDR2 from the germline V gene are ENHRY and SYGVKD. Trimming took 0 bases from V and 5 from J; bases not matched to a gene: 8. CDR3 size: 17 residues. The CDR3 spells CAISESLAGPGNNEQFF. In DNA, the CDR3 is TGTGCCATCAGTGAGTCGCTAGCGGGACCGGGTAACAATGAGCAGTTCTTC.

The chain recombines TRBV6-6 with TRBJ1-1; tentatively, D is TRBD1 (6 bases). This CDR3 comprises 14 residues. Germline-derived CDR1 and CDR2 are MNHNY and SVGAGI (reference sequence). Deletions cut 5 bases from V and 0 bases from J, with 10 bases between. CDR3 protein: CASSQGQMNTEAFF. The CDR3 DNA sequence: TGTGCCAGCAGTCAAGGACAGATGAACACTGAAGCTTTCTTT.

The chain recombines TRBV6-5 with TRBJ2-3; TRBD1 matches 8 bases. Germline CDR1 is MNHEY and CDR2 is SVGAGI. J was trimmed by 6 bases and V by 2 bases; bases with no gene match: 10. The CDR3 is 16 amino acids. The CDR3 DNA sequence: TGTGCCAGCAGTTACAGTCGCGCCAGGGGGCCCGATACGCAGTATTTT. It codes for CASSYSRARGPDTQYF.

The rearrangement joins TRBV9 to TRBJ2-6; tentative D call: TRBD2 (5 bases). Trimming pared 0 bases from V and 4 bases from J, leaving 11 bases between. The length of the CDR3 is 16 residues. CDR1 is SGDLS, CDR2 YYNGEE, per germline. CDR3 in amino acids: CASSVGWEPGANVLTF. CDR3 DNA: TGTGCCAGCAGCGTAGGTTGGGAGCCCGGGGCCAACGTCCTGACTTTC.

The chain joins TRBV6-1 to TRBJ2-1, with D perhaps matching TRBD1 (7 bases). The CDR3 extends over 15 amino acids. With 5 bases removed from V and 8 bases from J, the gap between germline ends came to 19 bases. Germline CDR1 and CDR2: MNHNS and SASEGT. The CDR3 loop is CASSLGGGGSDEQFF. CDR3 nucleotides: TGTGCCAGCAGTTTAGGAGGAGGGGGCTCCGATGAGCAGTTCTTC.

The rearrangement joins TRBV11-3 to TRBJ2-2, with a possible D match to TRBD2 (5 bases). CDR1 and CDR2 (germline): SGHNT, YENEEA. V lost 1 base and J lost 3, with 12 bases in between. This CDR3 has 16 amino acids. DNA for the CDR3: TGTGCCAGCAGCTTAGGAGGGTTCCGCGACACCGGGGAGCTGTTTTTT. This codes for CASSLGGFRDTGELFF. Based on the CDR3 plus reference TRBV11-3 and TRBJ2-2, the full variable domain is EAGVVQSPRYKIIEKKQPVAFWCNPISGHNTLYWYLQNLGQGPELLIRYENEEAVDDSQLPKDRFSAERLKGVDSTLKIQPAELGDSAVYLCASSLGGFRDTGELFFGEGSRLTVL.

A single count supports this clone. This chain links TRBV14 with TRBJ2-1; 9 positions match TRBD2. CDR3 size: 12 residues. V lost 5 bases and J lost 16; bases outside the gene matches: 9. Germline V lookup: CDR1 SGHDN, CDR2 FVKESK. The chain's CDR3 is CASSLTGLAVFF. The DNA for the CDR3 is TGTGCCAGCAGCTTAACGGGACTAGCCGTTTTCTTC. Together with reference TRBV14 and TRBJ2-1, the CDR3 gives the full variable domain: EAGVTQFPSHSVIEKGQTVTLRCDPISGHDNLYWYRRVMGKEIKFLLHFVKESKQDESGMPNNRFLAERTGGTYSTLKVQPAELEDSGVYFCASSLTGLAVFFGPGTRLTVL.

The chain has TRBV5-8 and TRBJ1-5, with no clear D. Per the germline V gene, CDR1 is SGHTS and CDR2 is YDEGEE. V lost 4 bases, J lost 6 bases, and 20 bases lay in between. The CDR3 runs 16 residues. The DNA of the CDR3 is TGTGCCAGCAGCCGCGGGGAAAACTTAATCGGTCAGCCCCAGCATTTT. Protein sequence: CASSRGENLIGQPQHF. Looking up the rest from reference TRBV5-8 and TRBJ1-5 gives the full variable domain: EAGVTQSPTHLIKTRGQQATLRCSPISGHTSVYWYQQALGLGLQFLLWYDEGEERNRGNFPPRFSGRQFPNYSSELNVNALELEDSALYLCASSRGENLIGQPQHFGDGTRLSIL.

The chain joins TRBV18 to TRBJ2-3; D may be TRBD2 (5 bases). The ends were cut back, 2 bases at V and 1 base at J, with 10 bases in the middle. The germline V gene has CDR1 KGHSH and CDR2 LQKENI. CDR3 size: 15 residues. CDR3: CASSPKAEGTDTQYF. CDR3 DNA sequence: TGTGCCAGCTCACCAAAAGCGGAGGGCACAGATACGCAGTATTTT.

The CDR3 loop is CASSLGGANNQPQHF. CDR3 coding DNA: TGTGCCAGCAGTTTGGGGGGGGCCAACAATCAGCCCCAGCATTTT. The chain uses TRBV28 and TRBJ1-5; D is perhaps TRBD1 (6 bases). Trimming stripped 3 bases from V and 3 bases from J, with 12 bases between. Germline values: CDR1 MDHEN, CDR2 SYDVKM. The CDR3 consists of 15 residues.

The chain joins TRBV2 to TRBJ2-7; TRBD1 agrees at 8 bases. Germline values: CDR1 SNHLY, CDR2 FYNNEI. The junction had 6 bases not matched to a gene; V was cut back by 5 bases and J by 3 bases. The CDR3 extends over 14 amino acids. This CDR3 is CASSKGQGVYEQYF. The CDR3 DNA follows: TGTGCCAGCAGTAAAGGACAGGGCGTCTACGAGCAGTACTTC.

CDR3 in amino acids: CASSVQGSGQPQHF. CDR3 bases: TGTGCCAGCAGTGTTCAGGGTTCGGGACAGCCCCAGCATTTT. V is TRBV6-1 and J is TRBJ1-5, with a possible D match to TRBD1 (5 bases). Germline-derived CDR1 and CDR2 are MNHNS and SASEGT. The CDR3 runs 14 residues. V shed 4 bases and J shed 7 bases, with 14 bases lying between them.

The chain is built from TRBV5-1 and TRBJ2-1; D is unresolved. CDR3 length equals 15 residues. Looked up from germline, CDR1 is SGHRS and CDR2 is YFSETQ. The V gene lost 4 bases and the J gene lost 3 bases, with 14 bases spanning the gap. CDR3 DNA: TGCGCCAGCAGCCCACGCGGTACCTACTACAATGAGCAGTTCTTC. As protein: CASSPRGTYYNEQFF.

V usage is TRBV9 and J usage is TRBJ2-1; D is undetermined. This CDR3 comprises 15 residues. Trimming removed 3 bases from V and 4 bases from J, with 14 bases in between. CDR1 and CDR2 (germline): SGDLS, YYNGEE. CDR3 region: CASSGSARSYNEQFF. The DNA of the CDR3 is TGTGCCAGCAGCGGGAGTGCGAGGTCTTACAATGAGCAGTTCTTC.

This clone was seen a handful of times. In the same sample, other DNA sequences code for this CDR3. The chain employs TRBV15 and TRBJ1-2, with 7 bases matching TRBD1. The CDR3 covers 14 residues. Trimming cost V 0 bases and J 5 bases; bases outside gene matches: 3. Germline V gives CDR1 LNHNV, CDR2 YYDKDF (reference sequence). DNA of the CDR3: TGTGCCACCAGCAGAGAAGGGGGCGGGTATGGCTACACCTTC. Its translation is CATSREGGGYGYTF. The variable domain in full, with the rest retrieved from reference TRBV15 and TRBJ1-2, is DAMVIQNPRYQVTQFGKPVTLSCSQTLNHNVMYWYQQKSSQAPKLLFHYYDKDFNNEADTPDNFQSRRPNTSFCFLDIRSPGLGDTAMYLCATSREGGGYGYTFGSGTRLTVV.

V is TRBV9 and J is TRBJ2-2, with 7 bases that match TRBD1. From germline, CDR1 is SGDLS and CDR2 YYNGEE. The CDR3 sequence is 15 residues long. Unmatched junction bases numbered 5, after V lost 0 bases and J lost 6 bases. CDR3 loop: CASSVVPGGAGELFF. The DNA of the CDR3 is TGTGCCAGCAGCGTAGTCCCAGGGGGAGCCGGGGAGCTGTTTTTT.